This T cell receptor (beta chain) was recovered during a study of cytomegalovirus exposure and HLA in healthy donors. Study-level points and caveats: A later analysis showed that HLA-associated TCR beta chains had undergone more clonal expansion than equally common others. Some V segments, TRBV6-2 and TRBV6-3 among them, were indistinguishable and were therefore excluded.

Note on this clone: The antigen remains undetermined.

CDR3 length: 14 residues. Trimming removed 0 bases from V and 2 bases from J, with 8 bases in between. The V gene's germline CDR1 is SGHRS and CDR2 YFSETQ. The PCR ran on 60 Vbeta and 13 Jbeta primers. The table came from immunoSEQ multiplex PCR; TCRdb's copy has only in-frame clones and leaves some out. Of some 150,000 clones in the sample, 60% to 70% were seen once. The chain uses TRBV5-1 and TRBJ1-2; D ambiguous. The sequenced sample consisted of PBMCs. The source of this sequence is a woman aged 55-70 years in good health and CMV-seropositive. CDR3 DNA sequence: TGCGCCAGCAGCTTGGAGGCGGAAAACTATGGCTACACCTTC. As protein: CASSLEAENYGYTF.